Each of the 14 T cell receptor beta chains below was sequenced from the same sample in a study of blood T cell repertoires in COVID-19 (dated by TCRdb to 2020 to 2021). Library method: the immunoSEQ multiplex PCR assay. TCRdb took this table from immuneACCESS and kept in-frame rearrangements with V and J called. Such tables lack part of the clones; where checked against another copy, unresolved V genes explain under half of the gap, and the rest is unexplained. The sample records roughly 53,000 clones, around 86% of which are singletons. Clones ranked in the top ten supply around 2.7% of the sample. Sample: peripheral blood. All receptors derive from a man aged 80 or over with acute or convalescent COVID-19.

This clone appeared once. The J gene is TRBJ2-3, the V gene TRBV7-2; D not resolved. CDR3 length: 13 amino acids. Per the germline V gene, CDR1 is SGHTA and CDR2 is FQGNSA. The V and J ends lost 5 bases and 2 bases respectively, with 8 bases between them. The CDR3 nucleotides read TGTGCCAGCAGCCGTTCTAACACAGATACGCAGTATTTT. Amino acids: CASSRSNTDTQYF. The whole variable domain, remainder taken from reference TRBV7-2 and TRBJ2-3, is GAGVSQSPSNKVTEKGKDVELRCDPISGHTALYWYRQSLGQGLEFLIYFQGNSAPDKSGLPSDRFSAERTGGSVSTLTIQRTQQEDSAVYLCASSRSNTDTQYFGPGTRLTVL.

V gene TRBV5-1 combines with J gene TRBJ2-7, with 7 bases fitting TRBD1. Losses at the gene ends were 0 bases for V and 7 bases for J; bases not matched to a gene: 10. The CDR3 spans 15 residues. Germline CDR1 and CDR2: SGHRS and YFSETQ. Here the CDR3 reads CASSLDRGPTGEQYF. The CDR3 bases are TGCGCCAGCAGCTTGGACAGGGGACCTACGGGGGAGCAGTACTTC.

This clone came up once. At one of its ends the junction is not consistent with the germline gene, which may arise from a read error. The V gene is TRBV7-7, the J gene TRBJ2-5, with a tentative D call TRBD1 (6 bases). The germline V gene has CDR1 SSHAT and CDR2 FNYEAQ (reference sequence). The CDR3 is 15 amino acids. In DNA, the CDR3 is TGTGCTAGCAGCTTAGCGACAGGCTATCAAGAGACCCAGTACTTC. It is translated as CASSLATGYQETQYF.

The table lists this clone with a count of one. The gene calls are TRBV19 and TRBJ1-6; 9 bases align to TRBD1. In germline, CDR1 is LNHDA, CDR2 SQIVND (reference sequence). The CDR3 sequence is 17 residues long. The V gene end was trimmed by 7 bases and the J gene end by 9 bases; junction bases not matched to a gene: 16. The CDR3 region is CASMGRTGEYRGSPLHF. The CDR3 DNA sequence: TGTGCCAGTATGGGAAGGACAGGGGAATATAGGGGTTCACCCCTCCACTTT.

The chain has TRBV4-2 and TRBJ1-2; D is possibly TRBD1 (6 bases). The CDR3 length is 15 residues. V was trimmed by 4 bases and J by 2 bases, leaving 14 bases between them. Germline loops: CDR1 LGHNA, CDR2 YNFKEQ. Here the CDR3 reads CASSPTDSLNYGYTF. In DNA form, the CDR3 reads TGTGCCAGCAGCCCCACGGACAGTCTAAACTATGGCTACACCTTC.

The CDR3 DNA follows: TGCGCCAGCAGCTTGGAAACAGGAGCCTATGGCTACACCTTC. It encodes CASSLETGAYGYTF. This chain connects TRBV5-1 to TRBJ1-2; tentative D call: TRBD1 (5 bases). The CDR3 runs to 14 residues. V lost 0 bases and J 4 bases, leaving 10 bases between the germline ends. CDR1 is SGHRS, CDR2 YFSETQ, per germline. The full variable domain, completed using reference TRBV5-1 and TRBJ1-2, is KAGVTQTPRYLIKTRGQQVTLSCSPISGHRSVSWYQQTPGQGLQFLFEYFSETQRNKGNFPGRFSGRQFSNSRSEMNVSTLELGDSALYLCASSLETGAYGYTFGSGTRLTVV.

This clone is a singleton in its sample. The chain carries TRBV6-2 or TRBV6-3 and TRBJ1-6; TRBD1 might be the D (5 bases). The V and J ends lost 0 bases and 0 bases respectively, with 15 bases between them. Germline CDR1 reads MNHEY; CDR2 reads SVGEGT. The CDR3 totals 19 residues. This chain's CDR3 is CASSYSHRGMSSYNSPLHF. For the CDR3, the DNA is TGTGCCAGCAGTTACTCCCATCGGGGGATGAGCTCCTATAATTCACCCCTCCACTTT.

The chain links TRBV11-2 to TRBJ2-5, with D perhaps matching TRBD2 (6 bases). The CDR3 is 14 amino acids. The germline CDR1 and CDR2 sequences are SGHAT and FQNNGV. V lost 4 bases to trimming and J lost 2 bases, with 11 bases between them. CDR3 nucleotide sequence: TGTGCCAGCAGCTCCGGGACTGTACAAGAGACCCAGTACTTC. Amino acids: CASSSGTVQETQYF.

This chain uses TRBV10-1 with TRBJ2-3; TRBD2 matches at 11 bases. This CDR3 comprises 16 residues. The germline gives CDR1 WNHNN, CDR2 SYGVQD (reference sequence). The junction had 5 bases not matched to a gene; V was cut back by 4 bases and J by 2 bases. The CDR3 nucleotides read TGCGCCAGCAGTGGACTAGCGGGGACAAACACAGATACGCAGTATTTT. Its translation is CASSGLAGTNTDTQYF.

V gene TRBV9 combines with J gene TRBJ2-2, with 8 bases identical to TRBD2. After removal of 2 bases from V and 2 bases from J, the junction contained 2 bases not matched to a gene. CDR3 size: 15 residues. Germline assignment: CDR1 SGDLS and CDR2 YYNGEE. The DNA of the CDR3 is TGTGCCAGCAGCGTTAGCGGGGTTAACACCGGGGAGCTGTTTTTT. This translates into CASSVSGVNTGELFF.

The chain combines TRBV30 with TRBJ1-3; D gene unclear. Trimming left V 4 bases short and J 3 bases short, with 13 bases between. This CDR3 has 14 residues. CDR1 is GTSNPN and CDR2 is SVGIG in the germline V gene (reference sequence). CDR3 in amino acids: CAWTPGSYGNTIYF. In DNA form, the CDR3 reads TGTGCCTGGACCCCGGGGTCTTATGGAAACACCATATATTTT.

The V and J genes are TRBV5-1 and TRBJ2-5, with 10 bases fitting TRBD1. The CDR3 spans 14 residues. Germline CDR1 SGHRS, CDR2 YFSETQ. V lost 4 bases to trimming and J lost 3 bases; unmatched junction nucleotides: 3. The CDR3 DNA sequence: TGCGCCAGCAGCACGGGACAGGGGAAAGAGACCCAGTACTTC. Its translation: CASSTGQGKETQYF.

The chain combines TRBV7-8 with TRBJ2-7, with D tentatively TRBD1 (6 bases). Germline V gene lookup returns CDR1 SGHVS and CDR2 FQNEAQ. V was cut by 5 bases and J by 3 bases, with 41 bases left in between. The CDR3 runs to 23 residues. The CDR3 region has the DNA TGTGCCAGCAGCCTGTACAGGGAGCCGCGATTCCATTTGTTTAGATCCGCATGCTACGAGCAGTACTTC. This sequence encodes CASSLYREPRFHLFRSACYEQYF. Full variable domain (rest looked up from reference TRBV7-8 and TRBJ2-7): GAGVSQSPRYKVAKRGQDVALRCDPISGHVSLFWYQQALGQGPEFLTYFQNEAQLDKSGLPSDRFFAERPEGSVSTLKIQRTQQEDSAVYLCASSLYREPRFHLFRSACYEQYFGPGTRLTVT.

CDR3 nucleotides: TGTGCCAGCAGTTATAATCCGGGGGAGACCCAGTACTTC. It codes for CASSYNPGETQYF. The rearrangement joins TRBV6-6 to TRBJ2-5; possible D gene TRBD2, 5 bases. Germline values: CDR1 MNHNY, CDR2 SVGAGI (reference sequence). Trimming left V 3 bases short and J 5 bases short, with 10 bases between. This CDR3 has 13 amino acids.